The clone carrying this TCR beta chain was recorded only once. This record comes from a study of CD8 T cells in ankylosing spondylitis. Germline CDR1 SGHTA, CDR2 FQGNSA. CDR3 size: 13 residues. V was cut by 3 bases and J by 4 bases, with 10 bases left in between. TCRdb processed the 5' RACE reads anew with MiXCR; each CDR3 protein has one entry. Among 200,000 to 300,000 distinct CDR3 sequences listed, more than 25% were seen once. The TCR comes from a male donor with ankylosing spondylitis or in good health (not recorded which). The chain uses TRBV7-2 and TRBJ2-7; D not certain. Input material: blood, either unsorted or a sorted T cell fraction (not recorded which). CDR3 protein: CASSLGSQYEQYF. The CDR3 nucleotides are TGTGCCAGCAGCTTGGGTTCGCAGTACGAGCAGTACTTC. Based on the CDR3 plus reference TRBV7-2 and TRBJ2-7, the full variable domain is GAGVSQSPSNKVTEKGKDVELRCDPISGHTALYWYRQSLGQGLEFLIYFQGNSAPDKSGLPSDRFSAERTGGSVSTLTIQRTQQEDSAVYLCASSLGSQYEQYFGPGTRLTVT.